This note documents a single T cell receptor beta chain sequence. Antigen: not known. This specimen comes from a study of T cells in narcolepsy. Study-level findings and limits: Autoreactive HCRT-specific and TRIB2-specific clonotypes were marked in same-patient CSF-versus-blood CD4+ comparisons.

V lost 1 base and J 3 bases, leaving 7 bases between the germline ends. Germline assignment: CDR1 GTSNPN and CDR2 SVGIG (reference sequence). The CDR3 spans 13 residues. TCRdb's copy holds only in-frame clones and misses some; the assay was immunoSEQ multiplex PCR. The table has around 34,000 clones, 79% seen once. V gene TRBV30 combines with J gene TRBJ1-5; D is perhaps TRBD1 (6 bases). Sequencing was carried out using memory (CD45RA-) CD4+ T cells from blood. This TCR derives from a human donor in good health. CDR3 coding DNA: TGTGCCTGGAGTGGACAGGACAATCAGCCCCAGCATTTT. Protein product: CAWSGQDNQPQHF.